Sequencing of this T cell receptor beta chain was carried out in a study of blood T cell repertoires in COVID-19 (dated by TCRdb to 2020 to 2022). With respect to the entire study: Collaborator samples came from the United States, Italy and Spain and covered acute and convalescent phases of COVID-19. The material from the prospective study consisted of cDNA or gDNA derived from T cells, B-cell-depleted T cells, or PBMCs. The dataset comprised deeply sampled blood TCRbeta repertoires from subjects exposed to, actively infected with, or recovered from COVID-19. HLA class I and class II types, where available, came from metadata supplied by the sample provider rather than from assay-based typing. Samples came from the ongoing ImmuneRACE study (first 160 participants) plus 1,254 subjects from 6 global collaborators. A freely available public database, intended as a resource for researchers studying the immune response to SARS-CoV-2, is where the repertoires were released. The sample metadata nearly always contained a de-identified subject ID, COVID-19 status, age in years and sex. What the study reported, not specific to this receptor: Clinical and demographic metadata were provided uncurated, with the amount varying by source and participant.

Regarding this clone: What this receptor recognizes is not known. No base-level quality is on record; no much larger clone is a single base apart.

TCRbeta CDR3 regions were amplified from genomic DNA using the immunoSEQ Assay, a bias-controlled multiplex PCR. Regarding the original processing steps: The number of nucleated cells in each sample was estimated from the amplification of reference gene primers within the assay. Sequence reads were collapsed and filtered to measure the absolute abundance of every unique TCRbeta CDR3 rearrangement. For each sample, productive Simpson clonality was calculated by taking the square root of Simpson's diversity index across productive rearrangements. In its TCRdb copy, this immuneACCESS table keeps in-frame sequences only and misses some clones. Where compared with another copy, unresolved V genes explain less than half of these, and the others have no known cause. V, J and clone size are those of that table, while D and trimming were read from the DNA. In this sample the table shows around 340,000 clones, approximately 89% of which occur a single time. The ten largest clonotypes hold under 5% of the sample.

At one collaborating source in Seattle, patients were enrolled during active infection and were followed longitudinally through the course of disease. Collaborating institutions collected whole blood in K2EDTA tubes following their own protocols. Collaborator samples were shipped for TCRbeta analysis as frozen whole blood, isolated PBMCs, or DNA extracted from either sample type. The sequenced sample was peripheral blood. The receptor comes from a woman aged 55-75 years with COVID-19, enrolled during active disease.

In nucleotide form, the sequence is TGTGCCAGCAGCCTCGGACTAGCGGGGGGGAAAGAGCAGTTCTTC. Its protein product is CASSLGLAGGKEQFF. The chain is assembled from TRBV3-1 (or the pseudogene TRBV3-2) and TRBJ2-1, and TRBD2 aligns with 15 junction nucleotides. The CDR3 starts with the cysteine, ends with the phenylalanine, and has 15 residues. CDR3 DNA is the only sequence kept; it has 45 bases, read in frame from the first base. The germline V gene encodes CDR1 LGHDT and CDR2 YNNKEL (reference sequence). The junction shows trimming of 4 bases on V and 10 bases on J, and the gene matches do not reach 5 bases of it.